This TCR beta chain was recovered during a study of blood T cells in healthy people across ages. To note about this clonotype: Its antigen remains unidentified.

The CDR3 runs to 15 residues. Germline V gives CDR1 SGHRS, CDR2 YFSETQ. Combining a sample-barcoded 5' primer with a J-beta primer mix, a second PCR ran for roughly 6 to 12 cycles. TCRdb re-called the 5' RACE reads with MiXCR, one entry per CDR3 protein. Of 450,000 to 700,000 distinct CDR3 sequences listed, approximately 25% are singletons. General study points: TCR beta diversity per million T cells fell roughly linearly with age.

Sequenced: blood. The chain uses TRBV5-1 and TRBJ2-5; TRBD2 might be the D (6 bases). TRBJ2-1 explains the end of the DNA better; the J call may be wrong. The receptor's source is a woman between 65 and 79 years old in good health. As DNA, the CDR3 is TGCGCCAGCAGCTTGGGTGCCCCGGGGGTCAATGAGCAGTTCTTC. It is translated as CASSLGAPGVNEQFF.